Each of the 18 T cell receptor beta chains below was sequenced from the same sample in a study of blood T cell repertoires in COVID-19. The data were produced by immunoSEQ multiplex PCR, yet TCRdb's version contains in-frame clones alone and is incomplete. The sample records 350,000 to 450,000 clones, 85% to 90% being singletons. The source material was PBMCs or T cells enriched from blood (not recorded which). The receptors were gathered from a young man who had recovered from COVID-19.

The V and J genes are TRBV5-1 and TRBJ1-3, with D possibly being TRBD1 (6 bases). V was shortened by 4 bases and J by 6 bases, with 14 bases between the two germline ends. CDR1 and CDR2 (germline): SGHRS, YFSETQ. This CDR3 spans 14 amino acids. CDR3 DNA: TGCGCCAGCAGCCCGGGGACATCGGTAAACACCATATATTTT. It yields the protein CASSPGTSVNTIYF.

The chain couples TRBV6-1 to TRBJ1-5, with 7 nucleotides matching TRBD1. This CDR3 is built from 16 residues. The germline CDR1 and CDR2 sequences are MNHNS and SASEGT. V shed 3 bases and J 5 bases; nucleotides not matched to a gene: 10. In DNA, the CDR3 is TGTGCCAGCAGTGACTATAGCAGGGGGGTGTATCAGCCCCAGCATTTT. Translating it yields CASSDYSRGVYQPQHF.

This clone was recorded once. V gene TRBV18 combines with J gene TRBJ2-3, with D unresolved. Deletions cut 3 bases from V and 0 bases from J, with 4 bases between. This CDR3 contains 13 residues. The germline V gene encodes CDR1 KGHSH and CDR2 LQKENI. CDR3 in amino acids: CASSPSSTDTQYF. DNA of the CDR3: TGTGCCAGCTCACCGAGCAGCACAGATACGCAGTATTTT.

CDR3 loop: CASSAAGTDEYLYEQYF. CDR3 coding DNA: TGTGCCAGTAGCGCCGCCGGGACAGACGAATACCTCTACGAGCAGTACTTC. This chain joins TRBV19 and TRBJ2-7; 7 bases fit TRBD1. The CDR3 is 17 amino acids. Germline CDR1 is LNHDA and CDR2 is SQIVND (reference sequence). Trimming at V came to 6 bases and at J to 3 bases, leaving 17 bases not matched to a gene.

The chain has TRBV11-2 and TRBJ2-2; TRBD1 aligns across 7 bases. Germline V gene sequence: CDR1 SGHAT, CDR2 FQNNGV. The CDR3 is 13 residues long. The junction had 2 bases not matched to a gene; V was cut back by 5 bases and J by 5 bases. The CDR3 here is CASSAQGTGELFF. CDR3 nucleotides: TGTGCCAGCAGCGCACAGGGGACCGGGGAGCTGTTTTTT.

V is TRBV18 and J is TRBJ1-5, with 7 positions matching TRBD1. In germline, CDR1 is KGHSH, CDR2 LQKENI. The CDR3 is 15 amino acids. V dropped 3 bases and J dropped 0; count of bases not matched to a gene: 2. The CDR3 here is CASSPGTDSNQPQHF. CDR3 DNA sequence: TGTGCCAGCTCACCCGGGACAGATAGCAATCAGCCCCAGCATTTT.

The chain couples TRBV5-1 to TRBJ2-2, with TRBD2 matching 12 bases. Trimming at V came to 5 bases and at J to 6 bases, leaving 11 bases not matched to a gene. The CDR3 sequence is 17 residues long. Germline loops: CDR1 SGHRS, CDR2 YFSETQ. The CDR3 region has the DNA TGCGCCAGCAGTTTCACGACTAGCGGGAGTCTGGCCGGGGAGCTGTTTTTT. It encodes CASSFTTSGSLAGELFF.

The rearrangement uses TRBV7-6 and TRBJ2-5, with 7 positions matching TRBD2. This CDR3 is built from 14 residues. The germline V gene encodes CDR1 SGHVS and CDR2 FNYEAQ. The V gene end was trimmed by 7 bases and the J gene end by 9 bases; junction bases not matched to a gene: 14. CDR3 loop: CASTPGRDPGAQYF. CDR3 bases: TGTGCCAGCACCCCAGGGAGGGATCCGGGGGCCCAGTACTTC.

As regards this clone: The germline gene is not matched at one end of the junction; a read error may be the cause. This chain joins TRBV28 and TRBJ1-2; TRBD1 might be the D (5 bases). The germline V gene has CDR1 MDHEN and CDR2 SYDVKM. CDR3 length: 14 residues. The CDR3 DNA reads TGTGCCAGCAGTTCAACCCCCTCCTGGTCAGGGAACCTCTTC. This translates into CASSSTPSWSGNLF.

The chain carries TRBV9 and TRBJ2-1, with 7 bases matching TRBD2. Germline CDR1 is SGDLS and CDR2 is YYNGEE. Trimming removed 0 bases from V and 8 bases from J; junction bases left unmatched: 8. The CDR3 spans 15 residues. The CDR3 DNA reads as TGTGCCAGCAGCGTAGGCGGCGGGAGAAGGGATGAGCAGTTCTTC. It yields the protein CASSVGGGRRDEQFF.

The chain has TRBV11-2 and TRBJ1-1; no clear D gene. The CDR3 length is 14 residues. The ends were cut back, 3 bases at V and 0 bases at J, with 8 bases in the middle. From germline, CDR1 is SGHAT and CDR2 FQNNGV. CDR3 loop: CASSLRRLNTEAFF. The CDR3 nucleotides read TGTGCCAGCAGCTTGCGGCGGCTGAACACTGAAGCTTTCTTT.

V gene TRBV28 combines with J gene TRBJ1-1, with no clear D. CDR1 is MDHEN, CDR2 SYDVKM, per germline. V was pared by 4 bases and J by 0 bases, with 6 bases between. CDR3 length equals 13 residues. CDR3 residues: CASSSSLNTEAFF. The CDR3, as DNA: TGTGCCAGCAGTTCGAGTTTGAACACTGAAGCTTTCTTT. The variable domain in full, completed from reference TRBV28 and TRBJ1-1, reads DVKVTQSSRYLVKRTGEKVFLECVQDMDHENMFWYRQDPGLGLRLIYFSYDVKMKEKGDIPEGYSVSREKKERFSLILESASTNQTSMYLCASSSSLNTEAFFGQGTRLTVV.

CDR3 region: CASSEGASLYYGYTF. DNA for the CDR3: TGTGCCAGCAGCGAGGGGGCCAGTCTGTACTATGGCTACACCTTC. The J gene is TRBJ1-2, the V gene TRBV9, with 7 bases matching TRBD1. The germline V gene encodes CDR1 SGDLS and CDR2 YYNGEE. V shed 3 bases, J shed 3 bases, and the junction held 8 bases outside the gene matches. CDR3 length: 15 residues.

This rearrangement joins TRBV6-6 to TRBJ1-2; TRBD1 is a possible D gene (5 bases). The CDR3 consists of 13 residues. The V and J ends lost 8 bases and 7 bases respectively, with 17 bases between them. Germline CDR1 reads MNHNY; CDR2 reads SVGAGI (reference sequence). DNA for the CDR3: TGTGCCAGCCTTCGACAGTCCGGTAGTGGCTACACCTTC. Translation gives CASLRQSGSGYTF.

V gene TRBV25-1 combines with J gene TRBJ1-6; 8 bases agree with TRBD1. Trimming cost V 4 bases and J 5 bases; bases outside gene matches: 10. The CDR3 covers 17 residues. The germline gives CDR1 MGHDK, CDR2 SYGVNS. CDR3 bases: TGTGCCAGCAGTGCCGGGGACAGGATGATGGATAATTCACCCCTCCACTTT. Residues: CASSAGDRMMDNSPLHF.

The rearrangement uses TRBV5-5 and TRBJ1-4; D not certain. V was pared by 4 bases and J by 8 bases, with 21 bases between. Per the germline V gene, CDR1 is SGHKS and CDR2 is YYEKEE (reference sequence). This CDR3 is 16 amino acids long. The CDR3 is CASSPTLVPRYEKLFF. The CDR3 DNA follows: TGTGCCAGCAGCCCGACGCTTGTTCCGCGGTACGAAAAACTGTTTTTT.

The count of this clone is one. The chain is built from TRBV9 and TRBJ1-4; TRBD1 matches at 8 bases. Germline loops: CDR1 SGDLS, CDR2 YYNGEE. The CDR3 sequence is 16 residues long. Trimming removed 0 bases from V and 3 bases from J; junction bases left unmatched: 4. The CDR3 coding sequence is TGTGCCAGCAGCGTAGCTTTGACAGGGGCTAATGAAAAACTGTTTTTT. It translates to CASSVALTGANEKLFF.

The J gene is TRBJ2-7, the V gene TRBV19; 8 positions agree with TRBD2. V was clipped by 4 bases and J by 5 bases; unmatched bases: 4. This CDR3 spans 13 amino acids. Germline values: CDR1 LNHDA, CDR2 SQIVND (reference sequence). The CDR3 protein is CASSTSGSNEQYF. In DNA, the CDR3 is TGTGCCAGTAGTACGAGCGGGAGTAACGAGCAGTACTTC.